This T cell receptor beta chain is from a study of control samples from healthy donors and cancer patients. Profiled with immunoSEQ multiplex PCR; TCRdb holds only in-frame clones, not every one. The sample holds 150,000 to 200,000 clones, approximately 90% seen once. From germline, CDR1 is SGHAT and CDR2 FQNNGV. This CDR3 has 15 amino acids. J gave up 6 bases and V 7 bases, and 14 bases lay outside the gene matches. The chain couples TRBV11-2 to TRBJ2-7; 8 bases agree with TRBD2. The sequencing input was blood. The receptor was isolated from a woman aged 25 to 45 in good health. CDR3 DNA: TGTGCCAGCACCATTCGGGAGGGGGTGATCCCCGAGCAGTACTTC. Amino acid sequence: CASTIREGVIPEQYF.